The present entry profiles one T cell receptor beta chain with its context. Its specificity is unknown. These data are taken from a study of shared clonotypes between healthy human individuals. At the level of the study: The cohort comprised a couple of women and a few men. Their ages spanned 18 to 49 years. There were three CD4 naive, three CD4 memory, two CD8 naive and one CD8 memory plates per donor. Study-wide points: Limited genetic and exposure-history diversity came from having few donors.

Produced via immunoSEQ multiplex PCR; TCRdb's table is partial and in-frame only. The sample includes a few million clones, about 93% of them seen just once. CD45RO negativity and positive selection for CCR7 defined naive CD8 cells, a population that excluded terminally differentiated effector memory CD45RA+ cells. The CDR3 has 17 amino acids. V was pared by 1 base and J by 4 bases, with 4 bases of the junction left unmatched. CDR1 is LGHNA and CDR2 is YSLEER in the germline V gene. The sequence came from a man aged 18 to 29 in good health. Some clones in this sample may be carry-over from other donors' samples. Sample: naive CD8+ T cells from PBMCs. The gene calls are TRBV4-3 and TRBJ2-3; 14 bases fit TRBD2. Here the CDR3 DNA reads TGCGCCAGCAGCCAAGGACTAGCGGGAGGGTACGCAGATACGCAGTATTTT. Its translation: CASSQGLAGGYADTQYF.